The entry below describes one T cell receptor (beta chain). No cognate antigen has been identified for it. The sample originates from a study of CXCR3-negative and CXCR3-positive naive CD8 T cells (dated by TCRdb to the late 2010s). Concerning the study at large: In total, 110 million to 150 million TRB reads were obtained, corresponding to roughly 1.5 +/- 0.3 million reads per library. Diversity and physicochemical repertoire analyses covered about a dozen donors pooled from two independent experiments. Naive subsets from five or six donors and memory cells from 3 donors were included in the TRBV-TRBJ cluster analysis. Points the paper makes about the study in general: Because surface CD5, which is linked to self-reactivity in mice, was comparable between the naive subsets, TCR interaction strength was also inferred from the physicochemical properties of TRB CDR3s. TRB CDR3s from CXCR3-positive naive cells showed higher hydrophobicity (lower Kidera factor 4), lower energy, and higher strength and volume indices than CXCR3-negative naive cells. Similar TRBV-TRBJ usage was shown by naive CXCR3-negative and CXCR3-positive cells from the same donor, whereas distinct patterns were shown by memory cells. Because CXCR3 expression was partially decreased after cryopreservation, freshly isolated PBMCs were used for most assays. Comparably high repertoire diversity was found in both naive subsets, whereas much lower repertoire diversity was found in memory CD8+ T cells.

Sequencing took place on a NextSeq 550. The Human TCR Profiling Kit (MiLaboratory) was used to prepare UMI-labeled 5' RACE TRB cDNA libraries. The full amount of extracted RNA was used for cDNA synthesis, and the full amount of resulting cDNA was used for PCR amplification. Libraries were prepared in parallel using an identical number of PCR cycles. The study's processing was this. MIGEC and MiXCR extracted about 53,000 +/- 10,000 unique UMI-labeled TRB cDNA molecules per library, requiring at least two reads per UMI. On average, about 40,000 +/- 10,000 functional in-frame TRB CDR3 nucleotide clonotypes lacking stop codons were found per library. After downsampling to 5000 UMI-labeled TRB molecules per sample, diversity metrics, including normalized Shannon-Wiener and Chao1, were computed in VDJtools. VDJtools computed clonotype-size-weighted physicochemical properties of the central five CDR3 residues: interaction energy, strength, volume and Kidera factor 4. The reads were reprocessed in TCRdb, with one entry per CDR3 protein sequence and no accompanying DNA. The V and J calls come from TCRdb's annotation, not from the publication. The table for this sample records 75,000 to 95,000 distinct CDR3 sequences. The ten largest clones add up to approximately 0.99% of the sample.

For every CD8+ T cell subset, 250,000 to 300,000 cells were flow-sorted straight into RLT lysis buffer, and each subset was sorted in triplicate. To exclude memory contaminants, naive CD8+ T cells were stringently defined as CD45RO-CCR7+CD27+CD95-. Peripheral blood mononuclear cells were isolated from buffy coats using standard density gradient centrifugation. Naive CXCR3-negative and CXCR3-positive CD8+ T cells were flow-sorted using a FACSAria III. Total RNA was extracted from sorted cells using an RNeasy Mini Kit. The clonotype originates from a human donor in good health. Some clones in this sample may be carry-over from other donors' samples. The source material was naive CXCR3- CD8+ T cells from blood. The cell subset or site label corresponds to: CD45RO-CCR7+CD27+CD95- naive CD8+ T cells lacking CXCR3 (TNR3-).

The CDR3 protein sequence reads: CSARFLVAGHSYEQYF. The V and J segments used are TRBV20-1 and TRBJ2-7; TCRdb indicates TRBD1, and absent DNA this call remains unverified. The CDR3 holds 16 amino acids from the cysteine to the phenylalanine. No DNA appears here. The germline V gene (reference sequence) supplies CDR1 DFQATT and CDR2 SNEGSKA.